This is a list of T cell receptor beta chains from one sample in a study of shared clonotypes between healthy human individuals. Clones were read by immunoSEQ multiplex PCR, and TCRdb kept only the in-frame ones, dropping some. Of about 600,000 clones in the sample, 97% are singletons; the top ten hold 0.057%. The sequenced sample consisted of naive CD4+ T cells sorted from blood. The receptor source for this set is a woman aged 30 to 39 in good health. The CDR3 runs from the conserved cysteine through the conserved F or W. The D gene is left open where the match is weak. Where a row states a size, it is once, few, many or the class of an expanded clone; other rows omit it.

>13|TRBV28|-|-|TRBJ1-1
TGTGCCAGCAGTTTAGGGTTGACCCGTGAAGCTTTCTTT
CASSLGLTREAFF
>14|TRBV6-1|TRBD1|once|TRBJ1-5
TGTGCCACTTTCTGGACAGGGGGCAATCAGCCCCAGCATTTT
CATFWTGGNQPQHF
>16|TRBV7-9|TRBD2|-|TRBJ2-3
TGTGCCAGCAGCTCAGCCTGGACTAGCGACACAGATACGCAGTATTTT
CASSSAWTSDTDTQYF
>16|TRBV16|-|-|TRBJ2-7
TGTGCCAGCAGCCATTCCAAGACTACAGTCTCCTACGAGCAGTACTTC
CASSHSKTTVSYEQYF
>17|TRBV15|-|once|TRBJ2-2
TGTGCCACCAGCAGAGCTGGTCCCGACCCTTTCACCGGGGAGCTGTTTTTT
CATSRAGPDPFTGELFF
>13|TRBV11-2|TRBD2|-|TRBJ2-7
TGTGCCAGCAGCCCTCTGAGGACTAGAGAGCAGTACTTC
CASSPLRTREQYF
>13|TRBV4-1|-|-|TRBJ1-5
TGCGCCAGCAGCCAAGAGAGGGCCCAGCCCCAGCATTTT
CASSQERAQPQHF
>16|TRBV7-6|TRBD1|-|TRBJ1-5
TGTGCCAGCAGCGAGGGGACAGGAAAAAACAATCAGCCCCAGCATTTT
CASSEGTGKNNQPQHF
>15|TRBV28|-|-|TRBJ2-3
TGTGCCAGCAGTGAAGACAGTCAAGGCGGGGATACGCAGTATTTT
CASSEDSQGGDTQYF
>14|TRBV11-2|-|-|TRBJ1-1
TGTGCCAGCAGCTCGCGGACGGTGAACACTGAAGCTTTCTTT
CASSSRTVNTEAFF
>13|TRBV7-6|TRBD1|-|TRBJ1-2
TGTGCCAGCGGGGGACAGGGGGCAGGTGGCTACACCTTC
CASGGQGAGGYTF
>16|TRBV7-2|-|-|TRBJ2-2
TGTGCCAGCAGCTTAGCGGTGGGTTTAAACACCGGGGAGCTGTTTTTT
CASSLAVGLNTGELFF
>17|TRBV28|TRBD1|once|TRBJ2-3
TGTGCCAGCAGTTTAGAGGGGGCATTTTTGGATTCAGATACGCAGTATTTT
CASSLEGAFLDSDTQYF
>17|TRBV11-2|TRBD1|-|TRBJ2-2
TGTGCCAGCAGCTTAGATCTGGGGGACAGGGGGCTCCGGGAGCTGTTTTTT
CASSLDLGDRGLRELFF
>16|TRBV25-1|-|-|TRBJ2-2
TGTGCCAGCAGTGAATCCGCAGGTGGGGGGACCGGGGAGCTGTTTTTT
CASSESAGGGTGELFF
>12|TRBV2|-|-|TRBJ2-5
TGTGCCAGCTTCAAGGGGGGGCAGACCCAGTACTTC
CASFKGGQTQYF
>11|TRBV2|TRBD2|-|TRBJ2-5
TGTGTCGCCTACATTAGCGGGGTCCTGTACTTC
CVAYISGVLYF